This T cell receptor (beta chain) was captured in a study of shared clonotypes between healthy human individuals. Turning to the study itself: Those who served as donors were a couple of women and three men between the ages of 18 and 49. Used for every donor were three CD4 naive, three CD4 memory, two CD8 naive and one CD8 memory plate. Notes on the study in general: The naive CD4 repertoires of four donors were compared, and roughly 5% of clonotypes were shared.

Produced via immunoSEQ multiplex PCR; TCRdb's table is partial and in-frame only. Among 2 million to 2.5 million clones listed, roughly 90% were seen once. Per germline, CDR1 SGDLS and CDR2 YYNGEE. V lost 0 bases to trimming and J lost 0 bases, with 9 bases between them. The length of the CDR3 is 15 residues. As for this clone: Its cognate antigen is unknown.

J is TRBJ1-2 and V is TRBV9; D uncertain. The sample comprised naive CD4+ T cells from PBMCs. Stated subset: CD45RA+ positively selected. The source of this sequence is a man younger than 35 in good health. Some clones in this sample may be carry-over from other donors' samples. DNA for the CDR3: TGTGCCAGCAGCGTAGCAGGATTCGCTAACTATGGCTACACCTTC. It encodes CASSVAGFANYGYTF.